This T cell receptor (beta chain) was sequenced in a study of blood T cell repertoires in COVID-19. Study information: There were acute and convalescent COVID-19 samples, and they came from the United States, Italy and Spain. In each case, the material was cDNA or gDNA derived from T cells, B-cell-depleted T cells, or PBMCs.

The authors' processing: Nucleated cell counts were estimated from reference gene primer amplification. Profiled with immunoSEQ multiplex PCR; TCRdb holds only in-frame clones, not every one. V and J calls and clone size are given by that table; D and trimming were obtained from the DNA. Of 79,000 or so clones listed, 75% to 90% are singletons. Between the trimmed V and J ends, which lost 0 bases and 7 bases, there was a span of 7 bases. The CDR3 runs to 13 residues. The germline V gene encodes CDR1 LGHNA and CDR2 YSLEER. V is TRBV4-3 and J is TRBJ1-5; no clear D gene. Sequenced material: peripheral blood. This sequence originates from a human donor in a cohort sampled during active COVID-19. CDR3 sequence reads: CASSQDPAQPQHF. The CDR3 DNA follows: TGCGCCAGCAGCCAAGATCCTGCGCAGCCCCAGCATTTT.